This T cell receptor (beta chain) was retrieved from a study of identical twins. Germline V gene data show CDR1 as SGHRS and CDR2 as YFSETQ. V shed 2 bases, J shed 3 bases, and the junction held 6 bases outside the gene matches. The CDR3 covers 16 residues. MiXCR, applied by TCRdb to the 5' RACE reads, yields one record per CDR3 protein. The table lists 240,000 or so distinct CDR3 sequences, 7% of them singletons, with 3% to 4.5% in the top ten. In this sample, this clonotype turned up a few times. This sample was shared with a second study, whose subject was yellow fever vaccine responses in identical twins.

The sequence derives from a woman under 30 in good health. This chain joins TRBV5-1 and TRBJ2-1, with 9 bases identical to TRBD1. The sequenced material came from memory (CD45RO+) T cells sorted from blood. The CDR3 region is CASSLTGGQGYNEQFF. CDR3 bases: TGCGCCAGCAGCTTAACAGGGGGCCAGGGCTACAATGAGCAGTTCTTC.